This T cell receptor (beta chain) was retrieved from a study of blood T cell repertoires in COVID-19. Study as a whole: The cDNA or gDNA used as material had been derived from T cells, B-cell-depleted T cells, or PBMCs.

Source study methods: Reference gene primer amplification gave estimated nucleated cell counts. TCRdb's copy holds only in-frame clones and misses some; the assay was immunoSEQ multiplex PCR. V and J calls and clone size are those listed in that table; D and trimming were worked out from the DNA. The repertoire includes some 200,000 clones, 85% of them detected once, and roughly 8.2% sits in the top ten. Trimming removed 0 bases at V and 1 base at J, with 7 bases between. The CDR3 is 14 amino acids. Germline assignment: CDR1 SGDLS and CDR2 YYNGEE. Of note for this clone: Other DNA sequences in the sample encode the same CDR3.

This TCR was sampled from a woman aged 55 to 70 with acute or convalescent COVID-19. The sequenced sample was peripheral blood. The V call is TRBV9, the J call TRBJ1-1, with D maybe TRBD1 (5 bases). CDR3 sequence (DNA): TGTGCCAGCAGCGTAGGGGGCCAGAACACTGAAGCTTTCTTT. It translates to CASSVGGQNTEAFF.